Below, 2 T cell receptor beta chains from the same sample are listed, as sequenced in a study of immune heterogeneity within non-small cell lung tumors. It was with 32 V and 13 J primers that multiplex PCR amplified TCR beta CDR3. TCRdb called the multiplex PCR reads again in MiXCR, with one record for every CDR3 protein. There are about 20,000 distinct CDR3 sequences in the sample; 28% occur only once, and about 3.9% lies in the top ten. The starting template was genomic DNA from bulk tumor, roughly 610 ng per sample. Each primary tumor yielded several biopsies, collected far apart from one another at surgery. Curative surgery was performed on patients who had untreated, newly diagnosed non-small cell lung cancer. The sample consisted of lung tumor tissue. Receptors originate from a man aged 35-49 years with non-small cell lung cancer.

This clonotype was seen a few times. The chain has TRBV4-2 and TRBJ1-4; a weak D match, TRBD1 (5 bases). The CDR3 totals 15 residues. Trimming removed 3 bases at V and 4 bases at J, with 12 bases between. The germline gives CDR1 LGHNA, CDR2 YNFKEQ. Here the CDR3 reads CASSQPTGGNEKLFF. The CDR3 DNA reads TGTGCCAGCAGCCAGCCTACAGGCGGTAATGAAAAACTGTTTTTT.

In regard to this clonotype: One junction end disagrees with the germline gene, perhaps due to a read error. The CDR3 here is CANSRRTGLNYGYTF. The CDR3 coding sequence is TGTGCCAACAGTCGAAGGACAGGCCTTAACTATGGCTACACCTTC. The J gene is TRBJ1-2, the V gene TRBV6-1, with 7 bases identical to TRBD1. Germline CDR1 reads MNHNS; CDR2 reads SASEGT. The CDR3 loop spans 15 amino acids.